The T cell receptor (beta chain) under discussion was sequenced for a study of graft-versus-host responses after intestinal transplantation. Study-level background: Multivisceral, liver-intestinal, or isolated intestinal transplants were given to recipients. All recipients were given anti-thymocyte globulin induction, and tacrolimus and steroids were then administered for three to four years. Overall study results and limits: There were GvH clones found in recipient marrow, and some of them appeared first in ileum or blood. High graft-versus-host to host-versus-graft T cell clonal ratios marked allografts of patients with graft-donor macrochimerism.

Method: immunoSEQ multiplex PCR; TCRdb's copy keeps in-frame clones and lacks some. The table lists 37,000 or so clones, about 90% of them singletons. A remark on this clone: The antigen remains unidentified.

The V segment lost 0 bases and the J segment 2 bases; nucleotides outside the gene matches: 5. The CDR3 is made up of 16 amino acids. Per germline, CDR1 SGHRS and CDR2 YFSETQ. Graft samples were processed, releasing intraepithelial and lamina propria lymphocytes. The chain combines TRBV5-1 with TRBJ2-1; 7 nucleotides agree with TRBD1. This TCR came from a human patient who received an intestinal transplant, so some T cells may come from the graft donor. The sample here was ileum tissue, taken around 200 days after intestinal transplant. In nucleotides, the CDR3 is TGCGCCAGCAGCTTGGGGGACAGACCGACCTACAATGAGCAGTTCTTC. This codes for CASSLGDRPTYNEQFF.